A single sample gave rise to the 31 T cell receptor beta chains below, sequenced in a study of blood T cell repertoires in COVID-19. Profiling relied on immunoSEQ multiplex PCR, and the TCRdb table lists in-frame clones only, not all of them. The sample carries 400,000 to 450,000 clones, roughly 91% recorded once. Sequences were obtained from PBMCs or T cells enriched from blood (not recorded which). The receptors derive from a man aged 18-30 years who had recovered from COVID-19.

The chain carries TRBV28 and TRBJ1-2, with D unclear. CDR3 size: 13 residues. Germline lookup yields CDR1 MDHEN and CDR2 SYDVKM. The V end was cut by 3 bases, the J end by 7 bases, with 12 bases between. The CDR3 DNA reads TGTGCCAGCAGTTTCGATGTGTCGGGTGGCTACACCTTC. It is translated as CASSFDVSGGYTF.

V and J are TRBV30 and TRBJ2-5; possible D gene TRBD2, 6 bases. CDR3 size: 13 residues. The germline V gene has CDR1 GTSNPN and CDR2 SVGIG (reference sequence). Trimming left V 4 bases short and J 7 bases short, with 16 bases between. The DNA for the CDR3 is TGTGCCTGGACATGGACGGTGGAGGGGACCCAGTACTTC. It translates to CAWTWTVEGTQYF.

For the CDR3, the DNA is TGCGCCAGCAGCTTCCAGGGAAGCTACGAGCAGTACTTC. It specifies CASSFQGSYEQYF. This chain connects TRBV5-1 to TRBJ2-7; D perhaps matches TRBD1 (5 bases). The CDR3 extends over 13 amino acids. The germline CDR1 and CDR2 sequences are SGHRS and YFSETQ. V lost 2 bases, J lost 3 bases, and 9 bases lay in between.

J is TRBJ1-1 and V is TRBV5-4; D may be TRBD1 (6 bases). V was clipped by 4 bases and J by 4 bases, with 17 bases between them. The CDR3 loop spans 15 amino acids. Germline V gene lookup returns CDR1 SGHNT and CDR2 YYREEE (reference sequence). CDR3 bases: TGTGCCAGCAGCAAAGGCGGGGGCGCGACCACTGAAGCTTTCTTT. Its protein product is CASSKGGGATTEAFF.

J is TRBJ2-7 and V is TRBV27, with a weak D call TRBD2 (5 bases). V gave up 5 bases and J gave up 0 bases, with 14 bases separating them. This CDR3 contains 15 residues. From germline, CDR1 is MNHEY and CDR2 SMNVEV (reference sequence). In DNA form, the CDR3 reads TGTGCCAGCAGTCCCCTCCTAGCCACCTCCTACGAGCAGTACTTC. This gives the protein CASSPLLATSYEQYF.

The chain combines TRBV7-9 with TRBJ1-2, with 9 bases lining up with TRBD1. V dropped 1 base and J dropped 3; count of bases not matched to a gene: 0. The germline V gene encodes CDR1 SEHNR and CDR2 FQNEAQ (reference sequence). The CDR3 is 14 residues long. The CDR3 protein is CASSLGQGDYGYTF. The CDR3 coding sequence is TGTGCCAGCAGCTTAGGACAGGGGGACTATGGCTACACCTTC.

V gene TRBV9 combines with J gene TRBJ1-6; 7 nucleotides line up with TRBD1. Unmatched junction bases numbered 12, after V lost 2 bases and J lost 7 bases. CDR3 length: 17 amino acids. The germline gives CDR1 SGDLS, CDR2 YYNGEE. The CDR3 DNA reads TGTGCCAGCAGCGTGACAACATTCGGGACAGTAAATTCACCCCTCCACTTT. Its translation: CASSVTTFGTVNSPLHF.

The genes are TRBV6-5 and TRBJ1-1; no clear D. This CDR3 spans 11 amino acids. V was shortened by 6 bases and J by 9 bases, with 11 bases between the two germline ends. Germline values: CDR1 MNHEY, CDR2 SVGAGI. For the CDR3, the DNA is TGTGCCAGCAGCGCCGGGAAGAAAGCTTTCTTT. It specifies CASSAGKKAFF.

The CDR3 region has the DNA TGTGCTAGTGCACGGGGAGCTTTCTTT. Its translation: CASARGAFF. The gene calls are TRBV12-5 and TRBJ1-1; D is unclear. Per germline, CDR1 LGHNT and CDR2 FRNRAP. Trimming shortened V by 7 bases and J by 10 bases, and 7 bases separated the two germline ends. This CDR3 has 9 amino acids.

The chain uses TRBV7-8 and TRBJ1-3; D is unresolved. V shed 1 base and J shed 0 bases, with 7 bases lying between them. There are 15 residues in the CDR3. The V gene's germline CDR1 is SGHVS and CDR2 FQNEAQ. CDR3 coding DNA: TGTGCCAGCAGCTTAGAGCGCAGCTCTGGAAACACCATATATTTT. Its protein product is CASSLERSSGNTIYF.

The chain employs TRBV11-3 and TRBJ2-5, with D possibly being TRBD1 (5 bases). In germline, CDR1 is SGHNT, CDR2 YENEEA. This CDR3 has 13 residues. V gave up 6 bases and J gave up 0 bases, with 8 bases separating them. DNA for the CDR3: TGTGCCAGCAGTCGGACAAACCAAGAGACCCAGTACTTC. It codes for CASSRTNQETQYF.

CDR3 nucleotides: TGCGCCAGCAGCTTGGGACTAGCAGGGGATACGCAGTATTTT. This codes for CASSLGLAGDTQYF. The rearrangement links TRBV5-1 to TRBJ2-3; 7 bases are shared with TRBD2. Germline CDR1 and CDR2: SGHRS and YFSETQ. This CDR3 has 14 residues. The J segment lost 6 bases and the V segment lost 0 bases, leaving 4 bases of the junction unmatched.

V is TRBV6-1 and J is TRBJ2-3, with TRBD2 matching 14 bases. Trimming removed 4 bases from V and 1 base from J; junction bases left unmatched: 1. Germline V gene lookup returns CDR1 MNHNS and CDR2 SASEGT. The CDR3 loop spans 16 amino acids. The CDR3 protein is CASSAGLAGGTDTQYF. CDR3 sequence (DNA): TGTGCCAGCAGTGCGGGACTAGCGGGGGGCACAGATACGCAGTATTTT.

The rearrangement links TRBV5-8 to TRBJ1-5, with D maybe TRBD1 (6 bases). The CDR3 length is 16 residues. The V gene lost 4 bases and the J gene lost 2 bases, with 16 bases spanning the gap. Per the germline V gene, CDR1 is SGHTS and CDR2 is YDEGEE. CDR3 sequence (DNA): TGTGCCAGCAGCCTGGGTTGGGGGCATGGCAATCAGCCCCAGCATTTT. Translated, it gives CASSLGWGHGNQPQHF.

This chain connects TRBV15 to TRBJ1-1, with D hard to call. In germline, CDR1 is LNHNV, CDR2 YYDKDF (reference sequence). The CDR3 consists of 14 residues. The V end lost 3 bases, the J end lost 1 base, and 9 bases lay between the germline ends. The CDR3 spells CATSSRQANTEAFF. The CDR3 DNA reads as TGTGCCACCAGCAGTCGTCAGGCGAACACTGAAGCTTTCTTT.

The V gene is TRBV6-5, the J gene TRBJ2-4, with a tentative D call TRBD1 (5 bases). Trimming shortened V by 7 bases and J by 3 bases, and 10 bases separated the two germline ends. The germline V gene has CDR1 MNHEY and CDR2 SVGAGI. This CDR3 is built from 13 residues. CDR3 loop: CASTAGLKNIQYF. Here the CDR3 DNA reads TGTGCCAGCACCGCAGGGCTCAAAAACATTCAGTACTTC.

The V gene is TRBV27, the J gene TRBJ1-6; 7 bases align to TRBD1. The CDR3 extends over 14 amino acids. V dropped 3 bases and J dropped 7; count of bases not matched to a gene: 3. The germline CDR1 and CDR2 sequences are MNHEY and SMNVEV (reference sequence). CDR3 residues: CASSFPGQNSPLHF. CDR3 DNA: TGTGCCAGCAGTTTTCCGGGACAGAATTCACCCCTCCACTTT.

The V and J genes are TRBV27 and TRBJ1-6, with no clear D. The CDR3 length is 15 residues. Per the germline V gene, CDR1 is MNHEY and CDR2 is SMNVEV (reference sequence). V dropped 6 bases and J dropped 0 bases, with 9 bases sitting between them. In DNA, the CDR3 is TGTGCCAGCAGGTCACCGAGCTCCTATAATTCACCCCTCCACTTT. It codes for CASRSPSSYNSPLHF.

The genes are TRBV27 and TRBJ1-1, with D tentatively TRBD1 (5 bases). CDR1 and CDR2 from the germline V gene are MNHEY and SMNVEV (reference sequence). The CDR3 length is 15 residues. The V gene lost 0 bases and the J gene lost 1 base, with 9 bases spanning the gap. The CDR3 sequence: CASSLSWQGNTEAFF. The CDR3, as DNA: TGTGCCAGCAGTTTATCGTGGCAGGGGAACACTGAAGCTTTCTTT.

This chain joins TRBV25-1 and TRBJ1-1; TRBD1 aligns across 12 bases. After removal of 5 bases from V and 8 bases from J, the junction contained 6 bases not matched to a gene. Per germline, CDR1 MGHDK and CDR2 SYGVNS. CDR3 length: 14 residues. In DNA form, the CDR3 reads TGTGCCAGCAGTCCGCCCGGGACAGGGGGCGAAGCTTTCTTT. This sequence encodes CASSPPGTGGEAFF.

Points on this clone: One end of the junction does not line up with germline, which may come from a read error. The chain combines TRBV9 with TRBJ1-1; maybe TRBD1 (6 bases). Germline V gene sequence: CDR1 SGDLS, CDR2 YYNGEE. This CDR3 comprises 16 residues. The CDR3 is CASSPSGGGAGTETFF. The CDR3 nucleotides read TGTGCCAGCAGCCCCTCCGGGGGGGGCGCGGGCACTGAAACTTTCTTT.

V and J are TRBV5-4 and TRBJ2-7; 11 bases line up with TRBD2. Germline assignment: CDR1 SGHNT and CDR2 YYREEE (reference sequence). The CDR3 totals 15 residues. Trimming at V came to 5 bases and at J to 11 bases, leaving 15 bases not matched to a gene. CDR3 nucleotide sequence: TGTGCCAGCAGAGAGACTAGCGGGAATTCCCCCGCGGAGTACTTC. Its protein is CASRETSGNSPAEYF.

The chain's CDR3 is CASSPGGFYYGYTF. The CDR3, as DNA: TGTGCCAGCAGCCCTGGAGGTTTTTACTATGGCTACACCTTC. The gene calls are TRBV3-1 (or the pseudogene TRBV3-2) and TRBJ1-2; no firm D call. There are 14 residues in the CDR3. In germline, CDR1 is LGHDT, CDR2 YNNKEL (reference sequence). V gave up 4 bases and J gave up 3 bases, with 12 bases separating them.

The chain links TRBV19 to TRBJ1-1, with D maybe TRBD1 (6 bases). Per the germline V gene, CDR1 is LNHDA and CDR2 is SQIVND (reference sequence). The CDR3 runs 14 residues. With 5 bases removed from V and 6 bases from J, the gap between germline ends came to 16 bases. CDR3: CASSSQGLVAEAFF. The DNA for the CDR3 is TGTGCCAGTAGTTCCCAGGGGCTGGTTGCTGAAGCTTTCTTT. Variable domain in full (rest from reference TRBV19 and TRBJ1-1): DGGITQSPKYLFRKEGQNVTLSCEQNLNHDAMYWYRQDPGQGLRLIYYSQIVNDFQKGDIAEGYSVSREKKESFPLTVTSAQKNPTAFYLCASSSQGLVAEAFFGQGTRLTVV.

The rearrangement joins TRBV3-1 (or the pseudogene TRBV3-2) to TRBJ2-7, with TRBD1 identical over 9 bases. This CDR3 has 16 amino acids. Germline CDR1 is LGHDT and CDR2 is YNNKEL (reference sequence). The trim removed 3 bases at V and 3 bases at J, leaving 9 bases unmatched. The CDR3 region is CASSHYTGGGRYEQYF. The CDR3 DNA reads TGTGCCAGCAGCCACTATACAGGGGGCGGTCGCTACGAGCAGTACTTC.

Details on this clone: The same CDR3 arises from other DNA sequences in this sample as well. V usage is TRBV12-3 or TRBV12-4 and J usage is TRBJ1-5; the match to TRBD1 covers 7 bases. With V trimmed by 2 bases and J by 6 bases, 1 base remained unmatched. This CDR3 comprises 13 residues. The CDR3 DNA follows: TGTGCCAGCAGTTTACAGGGGGGTCAGCCCCAGCATTTT. It encodes CASSLQGGQPQHF.

The chain is built from TRBV18 and TRBJ1-5; 7 bases fit TRBD1. This CDR3 spans 14 amino acids. Germline V gene sequence: CDR1 KGHSH, CDR2 LQKENI. The J segment lost 5 bases and the V segment lost 5 bases, leaving 6 bases of the junction unmatched. CDR3 nucleotides: TGTGCCAGCTCATTGGACAGGCTGTATCAGCCCCAGCATTTT. Amino acids: CASSLDRLYQPQHF.

The chain has TRBV2 and TRBJ1-2, with a weak D call TRBD1 (5 bases). With 6 bases removed from V and 3 bases from J, the gap between germline ends came to 11 bases. The CDR3 covers 13 residues. The germline V gene has CDR1 SNHLY and CDR2 FYNNEI. In nucleotides, the CDR3 is TGTGCCAGCAGGATCCAGGGTTACTATGGCTACACCTTC. This translates into CASRIQGYYGYTF.

In this sample, this clone turned up a few times. The chain carries TRBV20-1 and TRBJ1-4; D remains ambiguous. Germline V lookup: CDR1 DFQATT, CDR2 SNEGSKA (reference sequence). This CDR3 spans 13 amino acids. V was cut by 3 bases and J by 0 bases, with 5 bases left in between. CDR3 loop: CSASHPTNEKLFF. In nucleotides, the CDR3 is TGCAGTGCTAGTCATCCAACTAATGAAAAACTGTTTTTT.

The chain uses TRBV18 and TRBJ2-7; D may be TRBD2 (5 bases). The CDR3 consists of 14 residues. The ends were cut back, 3 bases at V and 3 bases at J, with 12 bases in the middle. Germline V gene sequence: CDR1 KGHSH, CDR2 LQKENI. CDR3 region: CASSPGVHLYEQYF. DNA for the CDR3: TGTGCCAGCTCACCCGGGGTCCACCTCTACGAGCAGTACTTC.

The chain links TRBV6-1 to TRBJ1-3; D uncertain. CDR1 and CDR2 from the germline V gene are MNHNS and SASEGT. V lost 1 base and J 3 bases, leaving 4 bases between the germline ends. The CDR3 has 13 residues. The CDR3 DNA sequence: TGTGCCAGCAGTGAAGTTAGTGGAAACACCATATATTTT. Translated, it gives CASSEVSGNTIYF.